Following are 26 T cell receptor beta chains from one sample sequenced in a study of radiation and T cells in renal cell carcinoma. The repertoire was sequenced with immunoSEQ multiplex PCR; TCRdb's copy has only in-frame clones and lacks some. The sample carries 150,000 or so clones, over 75% recorded once. The time point was: baseline pretreatment blood. Treatment of the sample: 15 Gy SBRT to primary tumor, nephrectomy 4 weeks later. This specimen consisted of blood, obtained from a patient whose treatment included radiotherapy and nephrectomy. The receptors here all came from a woman between 45 and 60 years old with renal cell carcinoma.

The chain carries TRBV6-1 and TRBJ2-3; the match to TRBD2 covers 9 bases. There are 17 residues in the CDR3. The V gene's germline CDR1 is MNHNS and CDR2 SASEGT. V gave up 1 base and J gave up 0 bases; unmatched junction bases: 5. The CDR3 sequence: CASSEVLAGSSTDTQYF. In DNA form, the CDR3 reads TGTGCCAGCAGTGAAGTCCTAGCGGGGAGTAGCACAGATACGCAGTATTTT.

V usage is TRBV2 and J usage is TRBJ2-7; 7 bases agree with TRBD2. Germline CDR1 is SNHLY and CDR2 is FYNNEI. The CDR3 has 15 residues. With 1 base clipped from V and 2 bases from J, the junction kept 5 bases outside the gene matches. This CDR3 reads CASSEVAGEPYEQYF. Written as DNA, the CDR3 is TGTGCCAGCAGTGAAGTCGCGGGGGAGCCCTACGAGCAGTACTTC.

The chain employs TRBV19 and TRBJ2-5; tentatively, D is TRBD1 (6 bases). Trimming removed 6 bases at V and 2 bases at J, with 13 bases between. CDR3 length equals 14 residues. Germline V gene sequence: CDR1 LNHDA, CDR2 SQIVND (reference sequence). The DNA for the CDR3 is TGTGCCAGTAGCCTACAGGGTGAACAAGAGACCCAGTACTTC. Its protein is CASSLQGEQETQYF.

The rearrangement uses TRBV19 and TRBJ1-4, with D unresolved. Germline V gene lookup returns CDR1 LNHDA and CDR2 SQIVND (reference sequence). The CDR3 totals 17 residues. With 7 bases removed from V and 0 bases from J, the gap between germline ends came to 18 bases. The CDR3 here is CASTMDLALATNEKLFF. The CDR3 DNA reads as TGTGCCAGTACCATGGACCTAGCGCTTGCAACTAATGAAAAACTGTTTTTT. Full variable domain (remainder filled in from reference TRBV19 and TRBJ1-4): DGGITQSPKYLFRKEGQNVTLSCEQNLNHDAMYWYRQDPGQGLRLIYYSQIVNDFQKGDIAEGYSVSREKKESFPLTVTSAQKNPTAFYLCASTMDLALATNEKLFFGSGTQLSVL.

Here the CDR3 DNA reads TGTGCCAGCAGCTTCCTCCTGGAGCGGGGCACCACCGGGGAGCTGTTTTTT. Its translation: CASSFLLERGTTGELFF. The chain couples TRBV5-6 to TRBJ2-2; 7 bases line up with TRBD2. Germline V gives CDR1 SGHDT, CDR2 YYEEEE. This CDR3 is 17 amino acids long. Trimming at V came to 2 bases and at J to 4 bases, leaving 11 bases not matched to a gene.

The gene calls are TRBV7-2 and TRBJ1-1; weak D call: TRBD1 (6 bases). Germline CDR1 is SGHTA and CDR2 is FQGNSA. This CDR3 has 13 amino acids. The germline V and J ends were trimmed by 1 base and 11 bases, with 14 bases remaining between them. The CDR3 DNA follows: TGTGCCAGCAGCTTAGTTAGAGGGGGGACGGCTTTCTTT. Translating gives CASSLVRGGTAFF.

This sequence joins TRBV2 and TRBJ1-5; the D is unclear. Germline V gives CDR1 SNHLY, CDR2 FYNNEI. This CDR3 is 14 amino acids long. The V end was cut by 5 bases, the J end by 0 bases, with 8 bases between. The chain's CDR3 is CASSQTVSNQPQHF. Written as DNA, the CDR3 is TGTGCCAGCAGTCAAACGGTTAGCAATCAGCCCCAGCATTTT.

The V gene is TRBV9, the J gene TRBJ2-3; tentative D call: TRBD2 (5 bases). The germline CDR1 and CDR2 sequences are SGDLS and YYNGEE. Trimming removed 6 bases from V and 0 bases from J, with 11 bases in between. The CDR3 is 14 residues long. Here the CDR3 reads CASTGSVSTDTQYF. The DNA of the CDR3 is TGTGCCAGCACGGGGTCCGTAAGCACAGATACGCAGTATTTT.

The V and J genes are TRBV2 and TRBJ1-4; D perhaps matches TRBD1 (6 bases). The germline V and J ends were trimmed by 4 bases and 4 bases, with 10 bases remaining between them. Germline V CDR1 and CDR2: SNHLY, FYNNEI. This CDR3 has 14 residues. The CDR3 reads CASSGQANNEKLFF. CDR3 coding DNA: TGTGCCAGCAGTGGACAGGCGAATAATGAAAAACTGTTTTTT.

V usage is TRBV2 and J usage is TRBJ2-3; D uncertain. The germline V gene has CDR1 SNHLY and CDR2 FYNNEI. The CDR3 has 13 residues. The V gene lost 5 bases and the J gene lost 2 bases, with 8 bases spanning the gap. The chain's CDR3 is CASSFLNTDTQYF. The CDR3 nucleotides are TGTGCCAGCAGTTTTTTGAACACAGATACGCAGTATTTT.

This CDR3 is CASSLVEGVYNEQFF. CDR3 in DNA: TGTGCCAGCAGCTTAGTGGAAGGGGTCTACAATGAGCAGTTCTTC. The genes are TRBV7-9 and TRBJ2-1, with D possibly TRBD1 on 5 matching bases. CDR3 size: 15 residues. Germline CDR1 SEHNR, CDR2 FQNEAQ (reference sequence). Trimming pared 1 base from V and 3 bases from J, leaving 10 bases between.

The chain couples TRBV7-2 to TRBJ1-2; D gene unclear. This CDR3 is built from 13 residues. Germline assignment: CDR1 SGHTA and CDR2 FQGNSA. Trimming left V 3 bases short and J 7 bases short, with 12 bases between. The CDR3 DNA is TGTGCCAGCAGCTTCCGCTTAGGTTCTGGCTACACCTTC. This codes for CASSFRLGSGYTF.

The chain uses TRBV6-1 and TRBJ1-5; D not resolved. Germline assignment: CDR1 MNHNS and CDR2 SASEGT. The CDR3 runs to 13 residues. Trimming took 1 base from V and 8 from J, leaving 9 bases between them. The CDR3 sequence: CASSEGWVEPQHF. The CDR3 DNA sequence: TGTGCCAGCAGTGAAGGATGGGTGGAGCCCCAGCATTTT.

The V call is TRBV5-1, the J call TRBJ2-7; D is perhaps TRBD1 (6 bases). The CDR3 runs 16 residues. CDR1 is SGHRS and CDR2 is YFSETQ in the germline V gene. Deletions cut 3 bases from V and 0 bases from J, with 16 bases between. The CDR3 loop is CASSYQTGDPSYEQYF. The DNA for the CDR3 is TGCGCCAGCAGCTACCAGACAGGCGATCCCTCCTACGAGCAGTACTTC. Together with reference TRBV5-1 and TRBJ2-7, the CDR3 gives the full variable domain: KAGVTQTPRYLIKTRGQQVTLSCSPISGHRSVSWYQQTPGQGLQFLFEYFSETQRNKGNFPGRFSGRQFSNSRSEMNVSTLELGDSALYLCASSYQTGDPSYEQYFGPGTRLTVT.

The V and J genes are TRBV7-8 and TRBJ1-5, with D perhaps matching TRBD1 (6 bases). The V end lost 1 base, the J end lost 0 bases, and 10 bases lay between the germline ends. The germline CDR1 and CDR2 sequences are SGHVS and FQNEAQ. The CDR3 is 16 amino acids. The CDR3 sequence is CASSLVAGVSNQPQHF. CDR3 nucleotides: TGTGCCAGCAGCTTAGTGGCAGGGGTTAGCAATCAGCCCCAGCATTTT.

As regards this clone: At the DNA level, this CDR3 is encoded by other sequences in the same sample as well. V and J are TRBV18 and TRBJ1-1, with D unclear. The V and J ends lost 2 bases and 3 bases respectively, with 4 bases between them. This CDR3 region has 12 residues. Germline CDR1 is KGHSH and CDR2 is LQKENI. As DNA, the CDR3 is TGTGCCAGCTCACCAAGGGACACTGAAGCTTTCTTT. Its protein product is CASSPRDTEAFF.

The J gene is TRBJ2-2, the V gene TRBV19; 8 bases fit TRBD2. There are 16 residues in the CDR3. The J segment lost 5 bases and the V segment lost 6 bases, leaving 11 bases of the junction unmatched. The germline CDR1 and CDR2 sequences are LNHDA and SQIVND (reference sequence). CDR3 nucleotide sequence: TGTGCCAGTAGGCCTCTGGCGGGGGGTCATACCGGGGAGCTGTTTTTT. Protein: CASRPLAGGHTGELFF.

CDR3 DNA sequence: TGTGCTAGTGGTTTGCTTACCTACGAGCAGTACTTC. Protein sequence: CASGLLTYEQYF. This sequence joins TRBV12-5 and TRBJ2-7; D gene unclear. CDR3 size: 12 residues. Germline V gene data show CDR1 as LGHNT and CDR2 as FRNRAP. V shed 2 bases and J shed 2 bases, with 4 bases lying between them.

The chain is built from TRBV11-2 and TRBJ2-5; 14 nucleotides align to TRBD2. The CDR3 spans 17 residues. V trimming: 5 bases; J trimming: 1 base; junction bases outside the gene matches: 6. Looked up from germline, CDR1 is SGHAT and CDR2 is FQNNGV. CDR3 amino acids: CASSDKGLAGAQETQYF. The CDR3 DNA sequence: TGTGCCAGCAGCGATAAGGGACTAGCGGGGGCCCAAGAGACCCAGTACTTC.

The chain is built from TRBV2 and TRBJ2-7, with D perhaps matching TRBD2 (5 bases). Trimming stripped 2 bases from V and 2 bases from J, with 10 bases between. CDR3 length: 14 residues. CDR1 SNHLY and CDR2 FYNNEI come from the germline V gene. CDR3: CASSERTPTYEQYF. CDR3 DNA: TGTGCCAGCAGTGAACGGACTCCCACCTACGAGCAGTACTTC.

A few counts support this clone. V gene TRBV10-3 combines with J gene TRBJ1-2, with D possibly matching TRBD1 (5 bases). Germline lookup yields CDR1 ENHRY and CDR2 SYGVKD. V dropped 3 bases and J dropped 4 bases, with 9 bases sitting between them. This CDR3 is built from 13 residues. This CDR3 is CAISESGIYGYTF. In nucleotides, the CDR3 is TGTGCCATCAGTGAATCAGGGATCTATGGCTACACCTTC.

The J gene is TRBJ1-1, the V gene TRBV6-5; D ambiguous. The ends were cut back, 1 base at V and 4 bases at J, with 4 bases in the middle. Germline assignment: CDR1 MNHEY and CDR2 SVGAGI. The CDR3 spans 12 residues. The CDR3 DNA is TGTGCCAGCAGTTACTGGGGCACTGAAGCTTTCTTT. As protein: CASSYWGTEAFF.

The chain has TRBV5-1 and TRBJ1-2, with 8 bases aligning to TRBD1. Germline CDR1 reads SGHRS; CDR2 reads YFSETQ. This CDR3 spans 15 amino acids. Germline trimming cut 0 bases from V and 8 bases from J; bases unmatched to any gene: 9. The CDR3 loop reads CASSLEVGQVFGYTF. The CDR3 DNA reads as TGCGCCAGCAGCTTGGAGGTGGGACAGGTTTTCGGCTACACCTTC.

The V gene is TRBV7-8, the J gene TRBJ1-2, with D perhaps matching TRBD1 (6 bases). With 0 bases removed from V and 5 bases from J, the gap between germline ends came to 10 bases. Germline CDR1 and CDR2: SGHVS and FQNEAQ. CDR3 length equals 14 residues. In DNA, the CDR3 is TGTGCCAGCAGCTTAGCCCTGGACAGTTATGGCTACACCTTC. The encoded protein is CASSLALDSYGYTF.

The rearrangement links TRBV7-9 to TRBJ1-5, with 7 bases aligning to TRBD1. V trimming: 5 bases; J trimming: 6 bases; junction bases outside the gene matches: 7. The CDR3 loop spans 14 amino acids. Germline V gives CDR1 SEHNR, CDR2 FQNEAQ (reference sequence). The CDR3 DNA sequence: TGTGCCAGCAGCCTTCAGGGGGGCCCTCAGCCCCAGCATTTT. This sequence encodes CASSLQGGPQPQHF.

This rearrangement joins TRBV18 to TRBJ1-5, with 7 bases fitting TRBD1. In germline, CDR1 is KGHSH, CDR2 LQKENI. This CDR3 spans 15 amino acids. The V segment lost 4 bases and the J segment 4 bases; nucleotides outside the gene matches: 7. The CDR3 is CASSLGQYSNQPQHF. The CDR3 DNA sequence: TGTGCCAGCTCACTGGGACAGTACTCTAATCAGCCCCAGCATTTT.